Listed below are T cell receptor beta chains from one sample, sequenced in a study of liver allograft versus peripheral blood T cells. TCRdb re-analysed the reads in MiXCR, keeping a single row per CDR3 protein. Found here are 1,500 to 2,000 distinct CDR3 sequences, approximately 15% of them singletons; the top ten hold 9.8%. These receptors were obtained from a human patient who had a liver transplant. Some of the T cells might come from the graft donor. Both conserved end residues are part of each CDR3. The order of the fields is clone size, V gene, J gene, D gene, CDR3 DNA, CDR3 protein. The D gene is left open where the match is weak. Part of the rows lack a size; the others show once, few, many or a class for expanded clones.

clone_size: medium-sized; v_call: TRBV5-6; j_call: TRBJ1-2; d_call: TRBD1; cdr3_nt: TGTGCCAGCAGCTTGGCCGGGACAGGGACCTATGGCTACACCTTC; cdr3_aa: CASSLAGTGTYGYTF
clone_size: large; v_call: TRBV12-3/TRBV12-4; j_call: TRBJ1-5; d_call: NA; cdr3_nt: TGTGCCAGCAGTTTAAAGGAGAATCAGCCCCAGCATTTT; cdr3_aa: CASSLKENQPQHF
clone_size: medium-sized; v_call: TRBV20-1; j_call: TRBJ2-5; d_call: NA; cdr3_nt: TGCAGTGCTAGAATAGGGGAGACCCAGTACTTC; cdr3_aa: CSARIGETQYF
clone_size: medium-sized; v_call: TRBV10-3; j_call: TRBJ1-1; d_call: TRBD1; cdr3_nt: TGTGCCATCAGTGCGGGGACAGCGAACACTGAAGCTTTCTTT; cdr3_aa: CAISAGTANTEAFF
clone_size: NA; v_call: TRBV11-2; j_call: TRBJ1-1; d_call: NA; cdr3_nt: TGTGCCAGCAGCTTAGCTTGGGGACTCACTGAAGCTTTCTTT; cdr3_aa: CASSLAWGLTEAFF
clone_size: large; v_call: TRBV7-9; j_call: TRBJ1-4; d_call: TRBD1; cdr3_nt: TGTGCCAGCAGCCGCAACCCCGGGACAGAAGAAAAACTGTTTTTT; cdr3_aa: CASSRNPGTEEKLFF
clone_size: NA; v_call: TRBV20-1; j_call: TRBJ1-6; d_call: NA; cdr3_nt: TGCAGTGCTAGACAGGGGTCTTATAATTCACCCCTCCACTTT; cdr3_aa: CSARQGSYNSPLHF
clone_size: medium-sized; v_call: TRBV27; j_call: TRBJ1-2; d_call: TRBD1; cdr3_nt: TGTGCCAGCAGTCCAATAGGGACAGGCGTCTATGGCTACACCTTC; cdr3_aa: CASSPIGTGVYGYTF
clone_size: NA; v_call: TRBV6-2/TRBV6-3; j_call: TRBJ2-7; d_call: NA; cdr3_nt: TGTGCCAGCAGTTCCCGCTCCGGCGGAACAAACGAGCAGTACTTC; cdr3_aa: CASSSRSGGTNEQYF
clone_size: medium-sized; v_call: TRBV18; j_call: TRBJ2-1; d_call: NA; cdr3_nt: TGTGCCAGCGCAATAAAGGCGGGCTACAATGAGCAGTTCTTC; cdr3_aa: CASAIKAGYNEQFF
clone_size: medium-sized; v_call: TRBV20-1; j_call: TRBJ2-7; d_call: NA; cdr3_nt: TGCAGTGCTAGAACAGGGTACGAGCAGTACTTC; cdr3_aa: CSARTGYEQYF
clone_size: large; v_call: TRBV27; j_call: TRBJ1-2; d_call: TRBD1; cdr3_nt: TGTGCCAGCAGTACACGGGACAGGCTTACCTATGGCTACACCTTC; cdr3_aa: CASSTRDRLTYGYTF
clone_size: few; v_call: TRBV2; j_call: TRBJ2-1; d_call: NA; cdr3_nt: TGTGCCAGCAGTGAGGACAGCCTTCAGGAGTTCTTC; cdr3_aa: CASSEDSLQEFF
clone_size: medium-sized; v_call: TRBV20-1; j_call: TRBJ1-3; d_call: TRBD1; cdr3_nt: TGCAGTGCTAGAGATCTGAGGCCCGGACAGGGCACTGGAAACACCATATATTTT; cdr3_aa: CSARDLRPGQGTGNTIYF
clone_size: few; v_call: TRBV7-2; j_call: TRBJ2-3; d_call: TRBD2; cdr3_nt: TGTGCCAGCAGTTTTCAACTAGCGCTCGGGACAGATACGCAGTATTTT; cdr3_aa: CASSFQLALGTDTQYF
clone_size: medium-sized; v_call: TRBV6-1; j_call: TRBJ1-1; d_call: TRBD1; cdr3_nt: TGTGCCAGCAGTCAGGCTTGGGACAGCGGGAACACTGAAGCTTTCTTT; cdr3_aa: CASSQAWDSGNTEAFF
clone_size: NA; v_call: TRBV18; j_call: TRBJ1-1; d_call: NA; cdr3_nt: TGTGCCAGCTCGTTACAAGCGAACACTGAAGCTTTCTTT; cdr3_aa: CASSLQANTEAFF
clone_size: NA; v_call: TRBV6-1; j_call: TRBJ1-2; d_call: NA; cdr3_nt: TGTGCCAGCAGTGAAGAGGGGTTCTATGGCTACACCTTC; cdr3_aa: CASSEEGFYGYTF
clone_size: medium-sized; v_call: TRBV19; j_call: TRBJ2-7; d_call: NA; cdr3_nt: TGTGCCAGTGCCTCAGGCTCCTACGAGCAGTACTTC; cdr3_aa: CASASGSYEQYF
clone_size: few; v_call: TRBV12-3/TRBV12-4; j_call: TRBJ1-5; d_call: NA; cdr3_nt: TGTGCCAGCAGTTTTGGGACAAGGGTCAATCAGCCCCAGCATTTT; cdr3_aa: CASSFGTRVNQPQHF
clone_size: NA; v_call: TRBV10-3; j_call: TRBJ2-5; d_call: NA; cdr3_nt: TGTGCCTCCAAGTACGCGGAGACCCAGTACTTC; cdr3_aa: CASKYAETQYF
clone_size: medium-sized; v_call: TRBV10-3; j_call: TRBJ1-6; d_call: NA; cdr3_nt: TGTGCCATCAGTGGCCAGACAGGAGAGAATTCACCCCTCCACTTT; cdr3_aa: CAISGQTGENSPLHF
clone_size: large; v_call: TRBV29-1; j_call: TRBJ2-3; d_call: NA; cdr3_nt: TGCAGCGTTGGGATGGGTAGCACAGATACGCAGTATTTT; cdr3_aa: CSVGMGSTDTQYF
clone_size: few; v_call: TRBV20-1; j_call: TRBJ2-7; d_call: TRBD2; cdr3_nt: TGCAGTGCGCCGGGACTAGCTCGCTACGAGCAGTACTTC; cdr3_aa: CSAPGLARYEQYF
clone_size: large; v_call: TRBV19; j_call: TRBJ1-6; d_call: TRBD1; cdr3_nt: TGTGCCAGTAGTATAGGGGGGACAGCCTCACCCCTCCACTTT; cdr3_aa: CASSIGGTASPLHF
clone_size: NA; v_call: TRBV5-6; j_call: TRBJ1-2; d_call: TRBD1; cdr3_nt: TGTGTCAGCAACTTGGCCGGGACAGGGACCTATGGCTACACCTTC; cdr3_aa: CVSNLAGTGTYGYTF
clone_size: many; v_call: TRBV19; j_call: TRBJ1-1; d_call: NA; cdr3_nt: TGTGCCAGTAGTATAGGCGCGGGGCTGTCGACTGAAGCTTTCTTT; cdr3_aa: CASSIGAGLSTEAFF
clone_size: NA; v_call: TRBV18; j_call: TRBJ1-5; d_call: NA; cdr3_nt: TGTGCCAGCTCAACAACCGGGACGGGGAGTCAGCCCCAGCATTTT; cdr3_aa: CASSTTGTGSQPQHF
clone_size: few; v_call: TRBV7-9; j_call: TRBJ2-2; d_call: NA; cdr3_nt: TGTGCCAGCAGCTCCCCAGGGTCGAACACCGGGGAGCTGTTTTTT; cdr3_aa: CASSSPGSNTGELFF
clone_size: large; v_call: TRBV14; j_call: TRBJ1-4; d_call: TRBD1; cdr3_nt: TGTGCCAGCAGCCAAAGGACAGGTAGCAATGAAAAACTGTTTTTT; cdr3_aa: CASSQRTGSNEKLFF
clone_size: medium-sized; v_call: TRBV10-3; j_call: TRBJ2-7; d_call: TRBD2; cdr3_nt: TGTGCCATCAGTGAGTCCCTAGCGGCCTACGAGCAGTACTTC; cdr3_aa: CAISESLAAYEQYF
clone_size: medium-sized; v_call: TRBV12-3/TRBV12-4; j_call: TRBJ2-2; d_call: NA; cdr3_nt: TGTGCCACCACCTGGGCGGGGGCCGCGAACACCGGGGAGCTGTTTTTT; cdr3_aa: CATTWAGAANTGELFF
clone_size: medium-sized; v_call: TRBV7-2; j_call: TRBJ1-1; d_call: NA; cdr3_nt: TGTGCCAGCAGCTCTACCGCACGGTCGTACACTGAAGCTTTCTTT; cdr3_aa: CASSSTARSYTEAFF
clone_size: medium-sized; v_call: TRBV29-1; j_call: TRBJ1-1; d_call: NA; cdr3_nt: TGCAGCGTTGAAGGTGTGCGGGGAGCTTTCTTT; cdr3_aa: CSVEGVRGAFF
clone_size: NA; v_call: TRBV9; j_call: TRBJ1-2; d_call: NA; cdr3_nt: TGTGCCAGCAGCGGGCATGAGGGCTACACCTTC; cdr3_aa: CASSGHEGYTF
clone_size: many; v_call: TRBV29-1; j_call: TRBJ2-3; d_call: NA; cdr3_nt: TGCAGCGTTAGGCCAACTAGCACAGATACGCAGTATTTT; cdr3_aa: CSVRPTSTDTQYF
clone_size: medium-sized; v_call: TRBV27; j_call: TRBJ1-2; d_call: NA; cdr3_nt: TGTGCCAGCAGTTCAACCCCCGGACAGTTCTACACCTTC; cdr3_aa: CASSSTPGQFYTF
clone_size: medium-sized; v_call: TRBV12-3/TRBV12-4; j_call: TRBJ2-2; d_call: NA; cdr3_nt: TGTGCCAGCAGTTTACAGGGAGGCACCGGGGAGCTGTTTTTT; cdr3_aa: CASSLQGGTGELFF
clone_size: large; v_call: TRBV29-1; j_call: TRBJ2-3; d_call: TRBD2; cdr3_nt: TGCAGCGTTGTAAATCCGCACCCGGGACTAGACACAGATACGCAGTATTTT; cdr3_aa: CSVVNPHPGLDTDTQYF
clone_size: NA; v_call: TRBV20-1; j_call: TRBJ2-3; d_call: NA; cdr3_nt: TGCAGTGCTAGCCCCTCGGGCCTAGATACGCAGTATTTT; cdr3_aa: CSASPSGLDTQYF
clone_size: NA; v_call: TRBV28; j_call: TRBJ1-6; d_call: NA; cdr3_nt: TGTGCCAGCAGTCCGGGTCCCGTCCATTCACCCCTCCACTTT; cdr3_aa: CASSPGPVHSPLHF
clone_size: NA; v_call: TRBV11-2; j_call: TRBJ1-1; d_call: NA; cdr3_nt: TGTGCCAGCAGACCTGGGGGGATGGCTGAAGCTTTCTTT; cdr3_aa: CASRPGGMAEAFF
clone_size: medium-sized; v_call: TRBV27; j_call: TRBJ2-1; d_call: TRBD2; cdr3_nt: TGTGCCAGCAAAAAGCGGGGGGGCCGAGGCTCCTACAATGAGCAGTTCTTC; cdr3_aa: CASKKRGGRGSYNEQFF
clone_size: NA; v_call: TRBV18; j_call: TRBJ1-2; d_call: TRBD1; cdr3_nt: TGTGCCAGCTCACTCAAGGGACAGGGAAACTATGGCTACACCTTC; cdr3_aa: CASSLKGQGNYGYTF
clone_size: few; v_call: TRBV7-9; j_call: TRBJ2-5; d_call: TRBD2; cdr3_nt: TGTGCCAGCAGCCTTACGTTTTTACTAGCGGGAGGAGGGGAGACCCAGTACTTC; cdr3_aa: CASSLTFLLAGGGETQYF
clone_size: NA; v_call: TRBV28; j_call: TRBJ2-7; d_call: TRBD1; cdr3_nt: TGTGCCAGCAGTTCACCCGGGACAGGGCCCTACGAGCAGTACTTC; cdr3_aa: CASSSPGTGPYEQYF
clone_size: medium-sized; v_call: TRBV6-6; j_call: TRBJ2-1; d_call: TRBD2; cdr3_nt: TGTGCCAGCAGTCCCCCGGGACTAGCGGGCCTCTCCTACAATGAGCAGTTCTTC; cdr3_aa: CASSPPGLAGLSYNEQFF
clone_size: few; v_call: TRBV19; j_call: TRBJ2-7; d_call: NA; cdr3_nt: TGTGCCTGCAGGGCTACGCCTATGGACGAGCAGTACTTC; cdr3_aa: CACRATPMDEQYF
clone_size: NA; v_call: TRBV2; j_call: TRBJ1-5; d_call: NA; cdr3_nt: TGTGCCAGCAGTGAACACGGGACACTTTATCATAGCAATCAGCCCCAGCATTTT; cdr3_aa: CASSEHGTLYHSNQPQHF
clone_size: NA; v_call: TRBV7-2; j_call: TRBJ2-2; d_call: TRBD1; cdr3_nt: TGTGCCAGCAGCTACAGGGGGCACACCGGGGAGCTGTTTTTT; cdr3_aa: CASSYRGHTGELFF
clone_size: large; v_call: TRBV19; j_call: TRBJ2-7; d_call: NA; cdr3_nt: TGTGCCAGTAGTATAGATCGCAGGGAAATCTCCTACGAGCAGTACTTC; cdr3_aa: CASSIDRREISYEQYF
clone_size: NA; v_call: TRBV6-5; j_call: TRBJ1-4; d_call: TRBD1; cdr3_nt: TGTGCCAGCAGGAAACAGGGGATGAGATTGTTTTTT; cdr3_aa: CASRKQGMRLFF